This TCR beta chain was captured in a study of blood T cells in healthy people across ages. Findings and limits, study-wide: Researchers judged that diversity estimates from one million T cells fell short of true values.

The sample holds a few counts of this clonotype. What it binds is not known. Through a sample-barcoded 5' primer and a J-beta primer mix, a second PCR was run for 7 to 11 cycles. TCRdb redid the calling of the 5' RACE reads with MiXCR, one entry per CDR3 protein. The sample lists 800,000 to 950,000 distinct CDR3 sequences, 45% to 50% seen once, with around an eighth in the top ten. Trimming cost V 6 bases and J 5 bases; bases outside gene matches: 8. The CDR3 runs to 14 residues. This chain links TRBV12-3 or TRBV12-4 with TRBJ2-3; 7 nucleotides match TRBD1. The TCR originated in a man aged 25-45 years in good health. Specimen: blood. CDR3 in amino acids: CASRKTGAGDTQYF. The DNA of the CDR3 is TGTGCCAGCAGGAAAACAGGGGCCGGAGATACGCAGTATTTT.